This T cell receptor beta chain was retrieved from a study of blood T cells in healthy people across ages. With 3 bases clipped from V and 7 bases from J, the junction kept 9 bases outside the gene matches. This CDR3 region has 15 residues. From germline, CDR1 is MNHEY and CDR2 SMNVEV (reference sequence). A J-beta primer mix and a sample-barcoded 5' primer were used in a second PCR of about 7 to 12 cycles. TCRdb itself ran the 5' RACE reads through MiXCR, one entry per CDR3 protein. This table has some 1.6 million distinct CDR3 sequences, about 31% appearing once. V gene TRBV27 combines with J gene TRBJ1-1; the match to TRBD1 covers 9 bases. The clonotype was recovered from a woman between 25 and 40 years old in good health. The sequenced sample consisted of blood. CDR3 amino acids: CASSFGTGPPREAFF. CDR3 nucleotides: TGTGCCAGCAGTTTCGGGACAGGGCCACCGCGTGAAGCTTTCTTT.